This TCR beta chain was identified during a study of T cell changes during pregnancy in multiple sclerosis. Profiling relied on immunoSEQ multiplex PCR, and the TCRdb table lists in-frame clones only, not all of them. This sample has fewer than 80,000 clones, with 94% found just once. The V end lost 6 bases, the J end lost 2 bases, and 13 bases lay between the germline ends. The CDR3 runs 14 residues. Per germline, CDR1 MNHNS and CDR2 SASEGT. The sequence derives from a female donor with multiple sclerosis, enrolled in a pregnancy study. The chain is built from TRBV6-1 and TRBJ1-2; unclear D gene. Sample: CD4+ T cells from peripheral blood mononuclear cells, taken after pregnancy. CDR3 sequence: CASRPASDNYGYTF. The CDR3 region has the DNA TGTGCCAGCAGACCGGCTAGCGACAACTATGGCTACACCTTC.